This T cell receptor beta chain was sequenced during a study of T cell responses to AZD1222 COVID-19 vaccine (dated by TCRdb to the early 2020s). As for the study more broadly: AZD1222 recipients with second doses at about 4 weeks or about 12 weeks were pooled, because spike-specific TCR depth and breadth did not differ between schedules. A total of about 250 trial participants underwent TCR sequencing, of whom about 200 had received two doses of AZD1222 and approximately 25 had received two doses of the MenACWY control vaccine. Trial participants were enrolled by age into subgroups of 18-55, 56-69 and 70-plus years, and around 150, 28 and 57 TCR-sequenced participants, respectively, were included in these subgroups.

The sample's time point label is to be understood as: baseline before first vaccination. Vaccinee samples came from UK trials COV001 and COV002, including a single-blind randomized controlled phase 2/3 trial of AZD1222 (ChAdOx1 nCoV-19) in healthy adults. For TCRbeta chain sequencing, PBMC samples from trial participants were taken at day 0 and at day 28 after the second dose. In regard to this clone: Its antigen is currently not known. No much larger clonotype is one base removed from it; base qualities were not supplied.

The CDR3 regions of human TCRbeta chains were analyzed by immunosequencing. Processing in the source paper ran as follows. TCRs in the repertoires were compared against a reference library of SARS-CoV-2-specific TCRs that had been generated with the MIRA antigen-specificity platform. Breadth meant the fraction of unique TCRs that were SARS-CoV-2-associated, whereas depth meant the fraction of total T cells that were SARS-CoV-2-associated. Using the MIRA data, each spike-specific TCR was mapped to the spike region that the TCR reacts to and placed in a CD4 or CD8 class. Log10-transformed breadth and depth values were compared by one-way ANOVA with Sidak's multiple comparisons tests. TCRdb stores this immuneACCESS table with in-frame sequences only. Part of the clones is absent; in the studies checked, under half of the shortfall reflects unresolved V genes, and no reason is known for the rest. D and trimming come from the DNA, and the V and J calls and clone size come from that table. The sample table shows around 160,000 clones, and around 93% are seen once. In total, the top ten clones hold around 1.9% of the sample.

Reading from cysteine to phenylalanine, the CDR3 counts 13 amino acids. Only the CDR3 part of the read is kept: 39 bases, read in frame from the first base. The germline V gene specifies MGHRA as CDR1 and YSYEKL as CDR2. V is cut by 1 base and J by 2 bases, and the space between the germline ends is 2 bases. Broader findings and caveats from the paper: Participants were mostly white British, with more females than males. The authors suggested clonal diversity may have been underestimated. Because no samples from the day 14 peak response were available, repertoires could be characterized only after the peak T cell response. Conclusions about previously exposed vaccinees are limited because only a handful of AZD1222 recipients were SARS-CoV-2 seropositive at baseline. After two AZD1222 doses, spike-specific TCR breadth and depth were significantly higher than at day 0 and than in MenACWY recipients. The 56-69-year group was small, and its depth increase did not reach significance, likely because of low power. Reportedly, close to half of the unique spike-specific TCRs recognized epitopes lying outside the regions that are mutated in the B.1.351 and B.1.1.7 variants. Vaccine-associated CD4 TCRs spanned the whole spike protein, with dominant responses in regions 160-218 and 743-854.

This chain joins TRBV4-1 to TRBJ1-4; the D gene remains uncertain. The source is an adult in good health. Specimen: peripheral blood, collected on day 0 of AZD1222 vaccination. The DNA sequence is given as TGCGCCAGCAGCCAAGTGACTAATGAAAAACTGTTTTTT. Translated, it reads CASSQVTNEKLFF.